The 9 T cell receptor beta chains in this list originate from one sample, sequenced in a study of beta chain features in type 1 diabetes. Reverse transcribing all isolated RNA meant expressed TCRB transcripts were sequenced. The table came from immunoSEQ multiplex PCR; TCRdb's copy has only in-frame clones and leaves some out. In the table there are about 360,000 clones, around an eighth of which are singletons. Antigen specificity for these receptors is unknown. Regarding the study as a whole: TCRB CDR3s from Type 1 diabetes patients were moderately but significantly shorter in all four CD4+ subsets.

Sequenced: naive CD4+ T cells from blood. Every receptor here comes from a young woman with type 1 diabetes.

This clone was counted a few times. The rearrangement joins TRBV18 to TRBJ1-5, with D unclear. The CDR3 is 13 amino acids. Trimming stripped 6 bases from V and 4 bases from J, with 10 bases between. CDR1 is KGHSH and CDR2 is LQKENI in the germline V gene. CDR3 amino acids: CASSMGLNQPQHF. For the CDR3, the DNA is TGTGCCAGCTCGATGGGCCTTAATCAGCCCCAGCATTTT.

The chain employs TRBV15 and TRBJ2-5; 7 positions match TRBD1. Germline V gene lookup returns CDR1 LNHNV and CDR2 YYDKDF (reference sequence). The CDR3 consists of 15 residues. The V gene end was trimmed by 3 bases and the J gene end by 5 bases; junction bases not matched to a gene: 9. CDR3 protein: CATSSGGKGAETQYF. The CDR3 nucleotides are TGTGCCACCAGCAGTGGGGGAAAGGGGGCTGAGACCCAGTACTTC. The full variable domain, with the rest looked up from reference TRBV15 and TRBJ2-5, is DAMVIQNPRYQVTQFGKPVTLSCSQTLNHNVMYWYQQKSSQAPKLLFHYYDKDFNNEADTPDNFQSRRPNTSFCFLDIRSPGLGDTAMYLCATSSGGKGAETQYFGPGTRLLVL.

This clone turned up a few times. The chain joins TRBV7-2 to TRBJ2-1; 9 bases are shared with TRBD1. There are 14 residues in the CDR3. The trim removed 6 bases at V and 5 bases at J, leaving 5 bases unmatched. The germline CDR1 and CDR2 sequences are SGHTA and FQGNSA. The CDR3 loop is CASRSGTGNNEQFF. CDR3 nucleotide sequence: TGTGCCAGCAGGTCCGGGACAGGGAACAATGAGCAGTTCTTC.

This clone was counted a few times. Here the CDR3 reads CASSSNSPLHF. CDR3 coding DNA: TGTGCCAGCAGCTCAAATTCACCCCTCCACTTT. The V call is TRBV7-2, the J call TRBJ1-6; D remains ambiguous. The V gene's germline CDR1 is SGHTA and CDR2 FQGNSA. Trimming removed 4 bases from V and 7 bases from J, with 2 bases in between. The CDR3 covers 11 residues.

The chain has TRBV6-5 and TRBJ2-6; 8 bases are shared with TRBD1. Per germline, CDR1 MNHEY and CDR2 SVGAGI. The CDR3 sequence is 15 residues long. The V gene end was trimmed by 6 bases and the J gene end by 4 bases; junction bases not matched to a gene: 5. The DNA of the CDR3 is TGTGCCAGCAGAAGGACAGGGCCCGGGGCCAACGTCCTGACTTTC. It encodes CASRRTGPGANVLTF.

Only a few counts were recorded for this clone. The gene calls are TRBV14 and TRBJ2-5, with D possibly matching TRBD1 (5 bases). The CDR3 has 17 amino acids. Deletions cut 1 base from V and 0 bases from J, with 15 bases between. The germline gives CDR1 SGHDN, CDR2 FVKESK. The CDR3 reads CASSQGLQGPNQETQYF. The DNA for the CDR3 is TGTGCCAGCAGCCAAGGGTTGCAGGGTCCCAACCAAGAGACCCAGTACTTC.

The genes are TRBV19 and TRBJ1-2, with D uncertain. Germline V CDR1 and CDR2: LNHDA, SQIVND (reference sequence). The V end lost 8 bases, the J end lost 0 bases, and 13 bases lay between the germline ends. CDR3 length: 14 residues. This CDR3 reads CASAQQPSNYGYTF. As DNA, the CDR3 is TGTGCCAGTGCCCAACAGCCTTCTAACTATGGCTACACCTTC.

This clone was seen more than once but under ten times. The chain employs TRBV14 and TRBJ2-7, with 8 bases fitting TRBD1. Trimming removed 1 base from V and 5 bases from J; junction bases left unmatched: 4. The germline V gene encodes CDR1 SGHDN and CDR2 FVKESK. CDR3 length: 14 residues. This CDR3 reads CASSQVSGGNEQYF. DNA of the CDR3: TGTGCCAGCAGCCAAGTTTCAGGGGGCAACGAGCAGTACTTC.

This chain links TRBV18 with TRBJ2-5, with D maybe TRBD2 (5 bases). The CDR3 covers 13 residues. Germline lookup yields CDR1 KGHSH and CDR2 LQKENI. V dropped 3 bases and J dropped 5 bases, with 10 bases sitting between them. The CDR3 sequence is CASSPQEEETQYF. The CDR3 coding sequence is TGTGCCAGCTCACCTCAGGAGGAGGAGACCCAGTACTTC.